These 24 T cell receptor beta chains originate from one sample sequenced in a study of CD4 and CD8 cells across lung adenocarcinoma regions. TCRdb used MiXCR to reprocess the PCR reads, holding one entry per CDR3 protein. The sample records 3,000 to 4,000 distinct CDR3 sequences, about 64% being singletons. The sample taken for sequencing was CD4+ T cells from the margin of a lung tumor. Every receptor here comes from a female donor with lung adenocarcinoma. The CD4 and CD8 labels of this study may be unreliable.

This clonotype was seen just once. In nucleotides, the CDR3 is TGTGCCAGCAGTGTCAAGGGCGCGGAGACCCAGTACTTC. Translating it yields CASSVKGAETQYF. The V gene is TRBV6-1, the J gene TRBJ2-5; no reliable D call. The CDR3 totals 13 residues. CDR1 and CDR2 from the germline V gene are MNHNS and SASEGT. V gave up 4 bases and J gave up 5 bases, with 11 bases separating them.

V is TRBV6-1 and J is TRBJ1-5; TRBD1 might be the D (6 bases). V lost 1 base and J lost 7, with 14 bases in between. The CDR3 length is 15 residues. Germline assignment: CDR1 MNHNS and CDR2 SASEGT. The CDR3 DNA is TGTGCCAGCAGTGAAGTTGGGGGGGCGAGGCAGCCCCAGCATTTT. It specifies CASSEVGGARQPQHF.

The V gene is TRBV11-3, the J gene TRBJ2-7, with TRBD2 matching over 9 bases. CDR1 is SGHNT and CDR2 is YENEEA in the germline V gene. This CDR3 region has 17 residues. Trimming removed 1 base from V and 0 bases from J; junction bases left unmatched: 7. CDR3 DNA sequence: TGTGCCAGCAGCTTAGGGGTCGCGGGAGGGAGCTCCTACGAGCAGTACTTC. It codes for CASSLGVAGGSSYEQYF.

This chain connects TRBV7-8 to TRBJ1-2, with D possibly TRBD1 on 5 matching bases. Trimming shortened V by 4 bases and J by 3 bases, and 18 bases separated the two germline ends. The CDR3 sequence is 16 residues long. The germline V gene encodes CDR1 SGHVS and CDR2 FQNEAQ. As DNA, the CDR3 is TGTGCCAGCAGCTCCCCTGAGACAGCCGCCTACTATGGCTACACCTTC. This translates into CASSSPETAAYYGYTF.

V usage is TRBV29-1 and J usage is TRBJ2-5; maybe TRBD1 (6 bases). The ends were cut back, 7 bases at V and 5 bases at J, with 11 bases in the middle. Looked up from germline, CDR1 is SQVTM and CDR2 is ANQGSEA. The CDR3 has 11 amino acids. CDR3 in amino acids: CSEGVGETQYF. CDR3 nucleotides: TGCAGCGAGGGGGTCGGGGAGACCCAGTACTTC.

V gene TRBV3-1 combines with J gene TRBJ2-2, with D uncertain. V was trimmed by 3 bases and J by 6 bases, leaving 2 bases between them. The CDR3 extends over 11 amino acids. The germline V gene has CDR1 LGHDT and CDR2 YNNKEL (reference sequence). The CDR3 nucleotides are TGTGCCAGCAGCCAGGCCGGGGAGCTGTTTTTT. Translated: CASSQAGELFF.

The chain combines TRBV4-3 with TRBJ2-4, with D perhaps matching TRBD2 (5 bases). Germline CDR1 and CDR2: LGHNA and YSLEER. V dropped 6 bases and J dropped 13 bases, with 22 bases sitting between them. There are 14 residues in the CDR3. In DNA form, the CDR3 reads TGCGCCAGCAGGGGAATGGGAGCCACAGATACGCAGTACTTC. Residues: CASRGMGATDTQYF.

V gene TRBV7-2 combines with J gene TRBJ2-3; 8 bases align to TRBD2. V lost 5 bases, J lost 5 bases, and 6 bases stayed unmatched. This CDR3 is 14 amino acids long. Germline V gene sequence: CDR1 SGHTA, CDR2 FQGNSA. DNA of the CDR3: TGTGCCAGCAGCCCAGACGGGAGGGGAGATACGCAGTATTTT. Its translation: CASSPDGRGDTQYF. Drawing the rest from reference TRBV7-2 and TRBJ2-3, the complete variable domain is GAGVSQSPSNKVTEKGKDVELRCDPISGHTALYWYRQSLGQGLEFLIYFQGNSAPDKSGLPSDRFSAERTGGSVSTLTIQRTQQEDSAVYLCASSPDGRGDTQYFGPGTRLTVL.

This chain joins TRBV7-8 and TRBJ2-3, with D possibly being TRBD1 or TRBD2 (5 bases each). CDR1 SGHVS and CDR2 FQNEAQ come from the germline V gene. CDR3 length equals 13 residues. The V end lost 8 bases, the J end lost 4 bases, and 13 bases lay between the germline ends. CDR3 DNA: TGTGCCAGCCTTCCAGGGAGAGCAGATACGCAGTATTTT. Its translation is CASLPGRADTQYF. The whole variable domain, filled in from reference TRBV7-8 and TRBJ2-3, reads GAGVSQSPRYKVAKRGQDVALRCDPISGHVSLFWYQQALGQGPEFLTYFQNEAQLDKSGLPSDRFFAERPEGSVSTLKIQRTQQEDSAVYLCASLPGRADTQYFGPGTRLTVL.

This clonotype was detected only a few times. The rearrangement uses TRBV6-1 and TRBJ2-1; D is uncertain. The end of the DNA aligns better with TRBJ2-5, so the J call may be wrong. The CDR3 totals 13 residues. CDR1 is MNHNS, CDR2 SASEGT, per germline. This CDR3 is CASSEWLWETQYF. The CDR3 nucleotides are TGTGCCAGCAGCGAATGGCTTTGGGAGACCCAGTACTTC.

The CDR3: CASSPGTVYNSPLHF. The CDR3 DNA reads TGTGCCAGCAGCCCAGGGACTGTTTATAATTCACCCCTCCACTTT. The chain links TRBV27 to TRBJ1-6; D possibly corresponds to TRBD1 (5 bases). This CDR3 has 15 residues. Germline V lookup: CDR1 MNHEY, CDR2 SMNVEV (reference sequence). V was shortened by 6 bases and J by 4 bases, with 13 bases between the two germline ends.

A word on this clonotype: Relative to the germline gene, one junction end is altered; a read error may explain this. The chain combines TRBV7-7 with TRBJ2-3; D is possibly TRBD1 (6 bases). This CDR3 spans 13 amino acids. Germline V CDR1 and CDR2: SSHAT, FNYEAQ (reference sequence). CDR3 protein: CASSPGQLSTQYF. CDR3 coding DNA: TGTGCTAGCAGCCCCGGACAGCTGTCAACGCAGTATTTT.

The rearrangement links TRBV5-1 to TRBJ2-2; 12 bases fit TRBD2. Germline values: CDR1 SGHRS, CDR2 YFSETQ. Unmatched junction bases numbered 3, after V lost 1 base and J lost 2 bases. The length of the CDR3 is 17 residues. The CDR3 here is CASSLPSGRENTGELFF. The CDR3, as DNA: TGCGCCAGCAGCTTGCCTAGCGGGAGGGAAAACACCGGGGAGCTGTTTTTT. Full variable domain (missing parts from reference TRBV5-1 and TRBJ2-2): KAGVTQTPRYLIKTRGQQVTLSCSPISGHRSVSWYQQTPGQGLQFLFEYFSETQRNKGNFPGRFSGRQFSNSRSEMNVSTLELGDSALYLCASSLPSGRENTGELFFGEGSRLTVL.

The chain couples TRBV6-1 to TRBJ2-5; D is unclear. CDR1 is MNHNS, CDR2 SASEGT, per germline. The CDR3 is made up of 12 amino acids. The V gene lost 6 bases and the J gene lost 4 bases, with 9 bases spanning the gap. The CDR3 DNA reads TGTGCCAGCAGGATCCTCTTAGAGACCCAGTACTTC. Its translation is CASRILLETQYF.

The J gene is TRBJ1-5, the V gene TRBV6-1; 7 bases line up with TRBD1. Germline loops: CDR1 MNHNS, CDR2 SASEGT. This CDR3 comprises 15 residues. Unmatched junction bases numbered 5, after V lost 6 bases and J lost 0 bases. The CDR3 nucleotides read TGTGCCAGCAGCCTTGGGACAGATAGCAATCAGCCCCAGCATTTT. This gives the protein CASSLGTDSNQPQHF.

The chain uses TRBV11-3 and TRBJ1-1; TRBD1 might be the D (5 bases). The CDR3 runs to 14 residues. Trimming took off 5 bases at V and 5 bases at J, with 15 bases between the two ends. Per the germline V gene, CDR1 is SGHNT and CDR2 is YENEEA. The CDR3 coding sequence is TGTGCCAGCAGCCCCAGCCAGGGAGGGACTGAAGCTTTCTTT. It yields the protein CASSPSQGGTEAFF.

This clonotype came up a few times. This chain uses TRBV6-1 with TRBJ2-1; 10 bases line up with TRBD1. V trimming: 7 bases; J trimming: 5 bases; junction bases outside the gene matches: 8. Germline V gives CDR1 MNHNS, CDR2 SASEGT. This CDR3 is 15 amino acids long. The CDR3 bases are TGTGCCAGCACCCTCCGGGACAGGGGTCACAATGAGCAGTTCTTC. Encoded protein: CASTLRDRGHNEQFF.

This clonotype is large in the sample. DNA of the CDR3: TGTGCCAGCAGTGGTGCGAAACACGAGCAGTACTTC. This sequence encodes CASSGAKHEQYF. The chain uses TRBV6-1 and TRBJ2-7; D is unclear. The V end lost 4 bases, the J end lost 5 bases, and 9 bases lay between the germline ends. The CDR3 is made up of 12 amino acids. Germline CDR1 is MNHNS and CDR2 is SASEGT.

The gene calls are TRBV6-5 and TRBJ1-2; 7 bases align to TRBD1. The junction had 13 bases not matched to a gene; V was cut back by 4 bases and J by 5 bases. This CDR3 has 16 amino acids. Germline CDR1 MNHEY, CDR2 SVGAGI. This CDR3 reads CASSSSTGEDPYGYTF. CDR3 sequence (DNA): TGTGCCAGCAGTTCTAGCACAGGGGAGGACCCTTATGGCTACACCTTC.

The rearrangement joins TRBV6-1 to TRBJ1-4; a possible D gene is TRBD1 (5 bases). V dropped 7 bases and J dropped 4 bases, with 13 bases sitting between them. The germline V gene encodes CDR1 MNHNS and CDR2 SASEGT. This CDR3 spans 14 amino acids. The CDR3 DNA sequence: TGTGCCAGCAATCGCGGGGGGGATAATGAAAAACTGTTTTTT. Encoded protein: CASNRGGDNEKLFF.

The chain couples TRBV6-1 to TRBJ2-1; 11 bases are shared with TRBD2. J gave up 0 bases and V 6 bases, and 10 bases lay outside the gene matches. This CDR3 has 18 amino acids. From germline, CDR1 is MNHNS and CDR2 SASEGT. The CDR3 loop is CASRGLAGLSSSYNEQFF. The CDR3 nucleotides are TGTGCCAGCAGAGGACTAGCGGGCCTGTCGAGCTCCTACAATGAGCAGTTCTTC.

The CDR3 DNA reads as TGTGCCAGCAGTTACTCGATGGGGGAGGTCTCCTACGAGCAGTACTTC. The encoded protein is CASSYSMGEVSYEQYF. The chain is built from TRBV6-2 or TRBV6-3 and TRBJ2-7; the D gene is possibly TRBD2 (6 bases). Looked up from germline, CDR1 is MNHEY and CDR2 is SVGEGT. Between the trimmed V and J ends, which lost 0 bases and 0 bases, there was a span of 12 bases. The CDR3 length is 16 residues.

The V and J genes are TRBV12-5 and TRBJ2-3, with a possible D match to TRBD2 (7 bases). The DNA end is more similar to TRBJ2-7, so the J call may be wrong. The germline CDR1 and CDR2 sequences are LGHNT and FRNRAP. This CDR3 has 14 amino acids. The CDR3 DNA reads TGTGCGGGTGGGGGGGGCCGGGACAAAGATACGCAGTACTTC. Its translation is CAGGGGRDKDTQYF.

The CDR3 loop is CASSYAARGVYEQYF. As DNA, the CDR3 is TGTGCCAGCAGTTACGCTGCCAGGGGGGTCTACGAGCAGTACTTC. The V gene is TRBV6-5, the J gene TRBJ2-7; D is perhaps TRBD1 (7 bases). Trimming shortened V by 2 bases and J by 3 bases, and 14 bases separated the two germline ends. The germline gives CDR1 MNHEY, CDR2 SVGAGI. The CDR3 is 15 residues long.